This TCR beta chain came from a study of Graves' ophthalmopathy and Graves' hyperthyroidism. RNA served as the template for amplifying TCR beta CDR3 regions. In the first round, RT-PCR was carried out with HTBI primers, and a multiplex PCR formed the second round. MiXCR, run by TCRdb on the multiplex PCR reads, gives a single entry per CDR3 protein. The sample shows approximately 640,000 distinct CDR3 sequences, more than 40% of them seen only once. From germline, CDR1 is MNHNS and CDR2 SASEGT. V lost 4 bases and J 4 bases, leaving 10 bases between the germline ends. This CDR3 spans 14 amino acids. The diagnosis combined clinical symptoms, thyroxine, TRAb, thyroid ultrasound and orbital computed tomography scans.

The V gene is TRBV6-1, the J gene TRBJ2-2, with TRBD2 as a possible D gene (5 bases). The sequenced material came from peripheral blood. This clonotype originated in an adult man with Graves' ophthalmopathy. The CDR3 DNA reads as TGTGCCAGCAGTGGACGGGGTGCCACCGGGGAGCTGTTTTTT. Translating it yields CASSGRGATGELFF.